This T cell receptor beta chain comes out of a study of CD8+ T cells in alopecia areata. For the study at large: In an open-label trial, patients got 5 to 10 mg tofacitinib twice daily. The drug, tofacitinib, lasted 6 to 18 months, followed by 6 months off drug. Points from the study as a whole: Compared with normal scalp, lesional scalp had higher clonality and more expanded CD8+ clones.

Following extraction, RNA underwent reverse transcription to cDNA, which served as the sequencing template. TCRdb's table, derived via immunoSEQ multiplex PCR, lists solely in-frame clones and lacks some. Counted here are approximately 140,000 clones, roughly 50% occurring once; the ten biggest clones make up approximately 6.6%. Trimming cost V 6 bases and J 7 bases, with 14 bases left between them. The germline V gene has CDR1 SQVTM and CDR2 ANQGSEA. CDR3 length equals 12 residues. This clone has only a few counts. Antigen unknown. In alopecia areata patients, both lesional scalp punch biopsies and peripheral blood were collected.

This sequence joins TRBV29-1 and TRBJ2-3, with a tentative D call TRBD2 (5 bases). The clonotype originates from a human donor with alopecia areata. Sequenced: CD4+ T cells sorted from blood. The CDR3 reads CSVITGIHTQYF. CDR3 sequence (DNA): TGCAGCGTAATAACGGGAATCCATACGCAGTATTTT.